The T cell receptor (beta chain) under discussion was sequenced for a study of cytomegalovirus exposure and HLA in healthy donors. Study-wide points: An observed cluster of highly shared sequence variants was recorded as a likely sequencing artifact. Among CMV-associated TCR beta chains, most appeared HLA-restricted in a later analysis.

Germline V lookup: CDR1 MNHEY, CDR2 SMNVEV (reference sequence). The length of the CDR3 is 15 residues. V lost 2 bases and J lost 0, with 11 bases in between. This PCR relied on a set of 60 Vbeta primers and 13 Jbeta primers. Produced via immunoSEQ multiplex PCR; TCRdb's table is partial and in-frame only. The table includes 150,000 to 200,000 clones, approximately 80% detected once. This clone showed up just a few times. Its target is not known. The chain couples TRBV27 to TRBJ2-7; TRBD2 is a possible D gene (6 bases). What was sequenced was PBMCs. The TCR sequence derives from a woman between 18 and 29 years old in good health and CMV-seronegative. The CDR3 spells CASSLGRGFSYEQYF. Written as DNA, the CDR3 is TGTGCCAGCAGTTTAGGACGGGGGTTCTCCTACGAGCAGTACTTC.